Each of the 27 T cell receptor beta chains below was sequenced from the same sample in a study of tissue T cells after allogeneic stem cell transplantation. Here immunoSEQ multiplex PCR was the method, and the copy in TCRdb shows in-frame clones only, minus some. The sample includes about 6,600 clones, 45% to 50% of them seen just once. Time point of the sample: mouse harvest day 7 after allogeneic transplant. Tail vein injection delivered 10^7 T-cell-depleted bone marrow cells and 10^6 splenic CD5+ T cells. Sequencing was performed on lymph node tissue. The source is a female BALB/c mouse given C57BL/6 T cells with graft-versus-host disease after an allogeneic hematopoietic cell transplant.

About this clone: The gene names here belong to mouse. The missing CDR3 end, 1 residue past where the read stops, is filled in from the germline J gene. V and J are TRBV3 and TRBJ1-2; D gene unclear. Trimming removed 5 bases at V and 2 bases at J, with 9 bases between. CDR1 and CDR2 (germline): SNHLY, FYNGKV (reference sequence). The CDR3 has 13 amino acids. Partial CDR3 DNA: TGTGCCAGCAGCCCCCTCGGGAACTCCGACTACACC. This sequence encodes CASSPLGNSDYT. The full CDR3 reads CASSPLGNSDYTF.

Concerning this clone itself: Gene names are the mouse ones. Read coverage stops 1 residue before the CDR3 terminus; the germline J gene supplies the remainder. This sequence joins TRBV26 and TRBJ1-6; maybe TRBD1 (6 bases). TRBJ1-6 is marked as an open reading frame, function uncertain. The CDR3 runs 14 residues. From germline, CDR1 is KGHPV and CDR2 FQNQEV (reference sequence). The V end lost 6 bases, the J end lost 3 bases, and 9 bases lay between the germline ends. Partial CDR3 DNA: TGTGCCAGCAGCCCAGGGGTCTATAATTCGCCCCTCTAC. Translation: CASSPGVYNSPLY. The entire CDR3 reads CASSPGVYNSPLYF.

As to this clone: Mouse gene names and germline throughout. Sequencing ends 1 residue short of the CDR3 end; the germline J gene provides the rest. This chain uses TRBV26 with TRBJ2-4; 7 nucleotides line up with TRBD1. Germline-derived CDR1 and CDR2 are KGHPV and FQNQEV (reference sequence). This CDR3 is 12 amino acids long. V dropped 8 bases and J dropped 3; count of bases not matched to a gene: 2. The CDR3 bases that were read are TGTGCCAGCTTGGGACAGCAAAACACCTTGTAC. This sequence encodes CASLGQQNTLY. The full CDR3 is CASLGQQNTLYF.

There are a few counts of this clone. The gene symbols are mouse symbols. The CDR3 end lies 1 residue beyond the end of the read and is filled in from the germline J gene. V and J are TRBV12-2 and TRBJ1-4, with a possible D match to TRBD1 (6 bases). This CDR3 has 15 amino acids. V lost 0 bases and J lost 2, with 9 bases in between. Germline V lookup: CDR1 SGHLS, CDR2 HYDKME. CDR3: CASSLVGGSNERLFF. CDR3 DNA (partial): TGTGCCAGCTCTCTCGTGGGGGGCTCCAACGAAAGATTATTT.

This clone is medium-sized in the sample. Genes here carry mouse names. The read ends 1 residue before the CDR3 terminus; that terminus is restored from the germline J gene. V and J are TRBV5 and TRBJ1-1; weak D call: TRBD1 (6 bases). Germline lookup yields CDR1 LGHNA and CDR2 YNLKQL (reference sequence). The V gene lost 4 bases and the J gene lost 0 bases, with 9 bases spanning the gap. This CDR3 contains 14 residues. This CDR3 is CASSPGHANTEVFF. CDR3 DNA (partial): TGTGCCAGCAGCCCGGGACATGCAAACACAGAAGTCTTC.

Comments on this clone: Mouse gene names apply. The read ends 1 residue before the CDR3 terminus; that terminus is restored from the germline J gene. The rearrangement joins TRBV5 to TRBJ1-4, with D perhaps TRBD1 (5 bases). CDR1 is LGHNA and CDR2 is YNLKQL in the germline V gene (reference sequence). V was cut by 0 bases and J by 3 bases, with 5 bases left in between. CDR3 size: 14 residues. The DNA read from the CDR3 is TGTGCCAGCAGCCAAGACAGGGCCAACGAAAGATTATTT. The encoded protein is CASSQDRANERLF. The full CDR3 protein is CASSQDRANERLFF.

About this clone itself: Gene names and germline refer to mouse. Read data end 1 residue before the CDR3 end; the end is taken from the germline J gene. The gene calls are TRBV26 and TRBJ2-3, with D unclear. Per the germline V gene, CDR1 is KGHPV and CDR2 is FQNQEV (reference sequence). This CDR3 has 14 residues. V lost 5 bases to trimming and J lost 1 base, with 10 bases between them. CDR3 protein: CASSFQNGAETLYF. The part of the CDR3 DNA that was read is TGTGCCAGCAGTTTCCAGAATGGTGCAGAAACGCTGTAT.

This clone occurred a few times. Germline and genes here are mouse. The read comes to an end 1 residue before the CDR3 does, leaving the germline J gene to fill in the end. The V and J genes are TRBV19 and TRBJ2-5, with TRBD2 matching 10 bases. Per the germline V gene, CDR1 is FNHDT and CDR2 is SITEND (reference sequence). V was clipped by 3 bases and J by 0 bases; unmatched bases: 4. The CDR3 contains 16 residues. The CDR3 loop is CASSKGTGANQDTQYF. The covered CDR3 bases are TGTGCCAGCAGTAAGGGGACTGGGGCTAACCAAGACACCCAGTAC.

Only one count was recorded for this clone. Genes and germline are mouse. CDR3 DNA (partial): TGTGCCAGCAGCTTAGATACAACAAACACAGAAGTCTTC. Protein: CASSLDTTNTEVF. The whole CDR3 region reads CASSLDTTNTEVFF. The rearrangement joins TRBV3 to TRBJ1-1; D gene uncertain. The read terminates 1 residue ahead of where the CDR3 ends, so the germline J gene completes it. Trimming left V 1 base short and J 0 bases short, with 6 bases between. Per the germline V gene, CDR1 is SNHLY and CDR2 is FYNGKV (reference sequence). The CDR3 runs 14 residues. Full variable domain (remainder filled in from reference TRBV3 and TRBJ1-1): GPKVLQIPSHQIIDMGQMVTLNCDPVSNHLYFYWYKQILGQQMEFLVNFYNGKVMEKSKLFKDQFSVERPDGSYFTLKIQPTALEDSAVYFCASSLDTTNTEVFFGKGTRLTVV.

In regard to this clone: Gene names are mouse gene names. The read is 1 residue too short to cover the CDR3 end, so that end is filled in from the germline J gene. The chain joins TRBV3 to TRBJ2-2, with no clear D. Looked up from germline, CDR1 is SNHLY and CDR2 is FYNGKV (reference sequence). The CDR3 loop spans 15 amino acids. With 5 bases removed from V and 2 bases from J, the gap between germline ends came to 12 bases. CDR3 region: CASSISRGNTGQLYF. Partial CDR3 DNA: TGTGCCAGCAGCATCAGCCGGGGTAACACCGGGCAGCTCTAC.

Remarks on this clone: Germline and genes: mouse. The CDR3 end is not reached by the read, which stops 1 residue before it; the germline J gene fills it in. This sequence joins TRBV13-1 and TRBJ2-4; the match to TRBD2 covers 12 bases. Germline assignment: CDR1 NSHNY and CDR2 SYGAGN. The V and J ends lost 4 bases and 3 bases, in that order; junction bases with no gene match: 6. CDR3 length: 16 residues. The CDR3 loop is CASSRGLGGGQNTLYF. The DNA read from the CDR3 is TGTGCCAGCAGTAGGGGACTGGGGGGCGGGCAAAACACCTTGTAC.

Comments on this clone: Gene names and germline refer to mouse. The read ends 1 residue before the CDR3 terminus; that terminus is restored from the germline J gene. The chain couples TRBV3 to TRBJ1-3; 8 nucleotides align to TRBD1. The germline CDR1 and CDR2 sequences are SNHLY and FYNGKV (reference sequence). With V trimmed by 4 bases and J by 1 base, 0 bases remained unmatched. The CDR3 covers 14 residues. Incomplete CDR3 DNA: TGTGCCAGCAGCTGGACAGGGTCTGGAAATACGCTCTAT. This sequence encodes CASSWTGSGNTLY. In full, the CDR3 is CASSWTGSGNTLYF.

With regard to this clone: Mouse germline and gene names are used. The read ends 1 residue before the CDR3 terminus; that terminus is restored from the germline J gene. This chain uses TRBV12-2 with TRBJ1-4; D not resolved. This CDR3 region has 15 residues. Deletions cut 0 bases from V and 0 bases from J, with 7 bases between. Germline CDR1 SGHLS, CDR2 HYDKME. The CDR3 loop reads CASSLAGISNERLFF. CDR3 DNA (partial): TGTGCCAGCTCTCTCGCGGGGATTTCCAACGAAAGATTATTT.

This clone was seen a few times. Gene names denote mouse genes. The CDR3 end falls 1 residue outside the read, so it is completed with the germline J gene. This chain connects TRBV13-2 to TRBJ2-7, with TRBD2 matching over 9 bases. Germline CDR1 reads NNHNN; CDR2 reads SYGAGS (reference sequence). Unmatched junction bases numbered 3, after V lost 1 base and J lost 4 bases. The CDR3 is made up of 14 amino acids. Partial CDR3 DNA: TGTGCCAGCGGTGATTGGACTGGGGTTTATGAACAGTAC. Its protein is CASGDWTGVYEQY. The CDR3, in full, reads CASGDWTGVYEQYF.

Concerning this clone itself: Mouse germline and gene names are used. The read ends 1 residue early relative to the CDR3; the germline J gene fills the gap. The chain carries TRBV20 and TRBJ2-5, with 9 bases identical to TRBD2. V lost 0 bases and J lost 1; bases outside the gene matches: 5. The CDR3 runs 16 residues. The V gene's germline CDR1 is GFQATS and CDR2 STVNSAI. The CDR3 DNA, read in part, is TGTGGTGCTAGGGATTGGGGGGGCGCTGACCAAGACACCCAGTAC. This codes for CGARDWGGADQDTQY. The whole CDR3 protein is CGARDWGGADQDTQYF.

By sample share, this clone is large. Any gene name here is a mouse gene name. The CDR3 is cut off 1 residue early in the read; its end comes from the germline J gene. The chain employs TRBV3 and TRBJ1-4, with 10 positions matching TRBD1. J gave up 3 bases and V 4 bases, and 2 bases lay outside the gene matches. This CDR3 is built from 15 residues. The V gene's germline CDR1 is SNHLY and CDR2 FYNGKV (reference sequence). CDR3 sequence: CASSSGQGTNERLFF. CDR3 bases read: TGTGCCAGCAGCTCGGGACAGGGGACCAACGAAAGATTATTT.

In this sample, this clone turned up a few times. These gene names are mouse names. The CDR3 end falls 1 residue outside the read, so it is completed with the germline J gene. V is TRBV2 and J is TRBJ1-3, with D uncertain. The CDR3 runs 15 residues. V lost 0 bases and J 0 bases, leaving 6 bases between the germline ends. Germline-derived CDR1 and CDR2 are LGHNA and YSYQKL. The CDR3 sequence: CASSQDLISGNTLYF. The CDR3 bases that were read are TGTGCCAGCAGCCAAGATTTAATTTCTGGAAATACGCTCTAT. Based on the CDR3 plus reference TRBV2 and TRBJ1-3, the full variable domain is DPKIIQKPKYLVAVTGSEKILICEQYLGHNAMYWYRQSAKKPLEFMFSYSYQKLMDNQTASSRFQPQSSKKNHLDLQITALKPDDSATYFCASSQDLISGNTLYFGEGSRLIVV.

The sample holds a few counts of this clone. Gene labels here are mouse ones. The read terminates 1 residue before the CDR3 end, so the remaining end is supplied by the germline J gene. Additional DNA sequences in this sample encode the identical CDR3. This sequence joins TRBV16 and TRBJ2-7; D unclear. V was pared by 0 bases and J by 3 bases, with 3 bases between. The CDR3 loop spans 12 amino acids. CDR1 is SGHSA, CDR2 FRNQAP, per germline. The DNA read from the CDR3 is TGTGCAAGCAGCTTAGAGCTCTATGAACAGTAC. Protein: CASSLELYEQY. The entire CDR3 reads CASSLELYEQYF.

Turning to this clone: The genes are named according to mouse. The sequence runs out 1 residue before the end of the CDR3; the remainder is reconstructed from the germline J gene. The chain combines TRBV3 with TRBJ2-1; TRBD2 matches 8 bases. This CDR3 is 15 amino acids long. The germline V gene has CDR1 SNHLY and CDR2 FYNGKV (reference sequence). V was clipped by 3 bases and J by 1 base; unmatched bases: 2. The DNA read from the CDR3 is TGTGCCAGCAGCTTTTACTGGGGGAACTATGCTGAGCAGTTC. The encoded protein is CASSFYWGNYAEQF. The whole CDR3 sequence reads CASSFYWGNYAEQFF.

Concerning this clone: Gene names refer to mouse genes. The sequence runs out 1 residue before the end of the CDR3; the remainder is reconstructed from the germline J gene. The chain carries TRBV26 and TRBJ1-4; the D is unclear. Germline loops: CDR1 KGHPV, CDR2 FQNQEV (reference sequence). The CDR3 sequence is 15 residues long. Trimming removed 2 bases at V and 0 bases at J, with 7 bases between. CDR3 region: CASSLLQISNERLFF. CDR3 DNA, as far as it was read: TGTGCCAGCAGTCTGCTACAAATTTCCAACGAAAGATTATTT.

This clone was observed once. The gene names here belong to mouse. The missing CDR3 end, 1 residue past where the read stops, is filled in from the germline J gene. The rearrangement uses TRBV3 and TRBJ1-6, with D unresolved. TRBJ1-6 is filed as an ORF, its function uncertain. This CDR3 is 15 amino acids long. Germline-derived CDR1 and CDR2 are SNHLY and FYNGKV (reference sequence). V lost 3 bases and J 0 bases, leaving 6 bases between the germline ends. CDR3 DNA (partial): TGTGCCAGCAGCTTGGGGAATTCCTATAATTCGCCCCTCTAC. This encodes CASSLGNSYNSPLY. The entire CDR3 sequence reads CASSLGNSYNSPLYF.

This clone was recorded once. Gene names and germline refer to mouse. The read ends 1 residue before the CDR3 terminus; that terminus is restored from the germline J gene. This sequence joins TRBV13-2 and TRBJ1-6; TRBD1 matches at 9 bases. TRBJ1-6 is treated as an ORF (open reading frame) with a function not yet certain. From germline, CDR1 is NNHNN and CDR2 SYGAGS (reference sequence). V lost 3 bases, J lost 5 bases, and 6 bases stayed unmatched. CDR3 length equals 16 residues. The CDR3 bases that were read are TGTGCCAGCGGTGCCCCGGGACAGGGAAATAATTCGCCCCTCTAC. Translation: CASGAPGQGNNSPLY. The full-length CDR3 reads as CASGAPGQGNNSPLYF.

As to this clone: Here the gene names and germline are mouse. The sequence runs out 1 residue before the end of the CDR3; the remainder is reconstructed from the germline J gene. The V call is TRBV15, the J call TRBJ2-5; no reliable D call. Trimming took 3 bases from V and 0 from J, leaving 4 bases between them. The length of the CDR3 is 13 residues. Germline-derived CDR1 and CDR2 are SGHND and FRSKSL. CDR3 bases read: TGTGCCAGCAGTTTGGTTAACCAAGACACCCAGTAC. It is translated as CASSLVNQDTQY. The CDR3, in full, reads CASSLVNQDTQYF.

Details on this clone: Mouse gene names apply. The read stops 1 residue short of the end of the CDR3; the missing end is completed from the germline J gene. V usage is TRBV15 and J usage is TRBJ2-7, with D uncertain. Germline V gives CDR1 SGHND, CDR2 FRSKSL. The CDR3 has 14 amino acids. Trimming cost V 5 bases and J 1 base, with 12 bases left between them. The sequenced CDR3 bases are TGTGCCAGCAGTCCCGGGGTTCCTTCCTATGAACAGTAC. Amino acids: CASSPGVPSYEQY. The whole CDR3 is CASSPGVPSYEQYF.

In the case of this clone: The germline and genes are mouse ones. The CDR3 DNA, read in part, is TGTGCCAGCTCTCGGACAGGGGGCCATGAACAGTAC. Translated, it gives CASSRTGGHEQY. The CDR3 in full is CASSRTGGHEQYF. V gene TRBV12-2 combines with J gene TRBJ2-7; 11 bases fit TRBD1. The CDR3 goes on 1 residue after the read ends, and that part is filled in from the germline J gene. The CDR3 is made up of 13 amino acids. V trimming: 2 bases; J trimming: 5 bases; junction bases outside the gene matches: 1. The germline V gene has CDR1 SGHLS and CDR2 HYDKME.

Worth noting for this clone: Gene names and germline refer to mouse. Here the CDR3 reads CASSLQTSQNTLYF. The covered CDR3 bases are TGTGCCAGCAGCTTACAAACTAGTCAAAACACCTTGTAC. The J gene is TRBJ2-4, the V gene TRBV3; D is undetermined. The CDR3 end lies 1 residue beyond the end of the read and is filled in from the germline J gene. Trimming cost V 2 bases and J 0 bases, with 6 bases left between them. The CDR3 has 14 residues. The germline V gene encodes CDR1 SNHLY and CDR2 FYNGKV (reference sequence).

In regard to this clone: Mouse germline and gene names are used. CDR3 DNA, as far as it was read: TGTGCCAGCGGTGATGTGGGACAACCAAACTCCGACTACACC. Translation: CASGDVGQPNSDYT. The whole CDR3 protein reads CASGDVGQPNSDYTF. J is TRBJ1-2 and V is TRBV13-2, with D perhaps matching TRBD1 (6 bases). The read stops 1 residue short of the end of the CDR3; the missing end is completed from the germline J gene. This CDR3 region has 15 residues. Germline V gives CDR1 NNHNN, CDR2 SYGAGS (reference sequence). Trimming left V 0 bases short and J 0 bases short, with 9 bases between.